These T cell receptor beta chains were read from a single sample in a study of metastatic and nonmetastatic thyroid tumors. Using MiXCR, TCRdb re-called clones from the PCR reads. The table records around 19,000 clones, roughly 12% of them present only once. Sequencing used blood. These receptors were taken from a female donor with papillary thyroid cancer or a benign thyroid nodule (not recorded which). Some clones in this sample may be carry-over from other donors' samples. CDR3s include the opening cysteine and the closing phenylalanine or tryptophan. D genes are given only for firm matches. Clone size, where shown, is once, few, many, or a class for clones that have expanded.

>.|TRBJ2-1|.|TRBV9
CASSASSGSYNYQFF
TGTGCCAGCAGCGCTAGTTCGGGGTCCTACAATTATCAGTTCTTC
>many|TRBJ2-1|.|TRBV4-3
CASSQDPSGARGEQFF
TGCGCCAGCAGCCAAGATCCTAGTGGGGCTCGCGGTGAGCAGTTCTTC
>many|TRBJ2-7|.|TRBV14
CASSQKGGYEQYF
TGTGCCAGCAGCCAAAAAGGCGGCTACGAGCAGTACTTC
>medium-sized|TRBJ2-3|TRBD2|TRBV6-4
CASSDESGGSTDTQYF
TGTGCCAGCAGTGACGAATCGGGAGGCAGCACAGATACGCAGTATTTT
>many|TRBJ1-2|.|TRBV14
CASSQDSGSSYGYTF
TGTGCCAGCAGCCAAGACTCAGGGAGTTCCTATGGCTACACCTTC
>.|TRBJ1-6|.|TRBV5-6
CASSLGTNSYNSPLHF
TGTGCCAGCAGCTTGGGCACCAACTCCTATAATTCACCCCTCCACTTT
>many|TRBJ2-1|.|TRBV28
CASSTLRHEQFF
TGTGCCAGCAGTACCCTACGGCATGAGCAGTTCTTC
>many|TRBJ2-7|.|TRBV30
CAWSRGSEQYF
TGTGCCTGGAGTAGAGGGTCCGAGCAGTACTTC
>many|TRBJ2-3|.|TRBV2
CASSETAPDTQYF
TGTGCCAGCAGTGAGACCGCCCCAGATACGCAGTATTTT
>many|TRBJ2-1|.|TRBV19
CASSSGTDNEQFF
TGTGCCAGTAGCTCAGGAACCGACAATGAGCAGTTCTTC
>many|TRBJ2-3|.|TRBV10-1
CASSVGREPTDTQYF
TGCGCCAGCAGTGTGGGCAGGGAGCCCACAGATACGCAGTATTTT
>.|TRBJ1-1|.|TRBV11-2
CASGLGLSGTEAFF
TGTGCCAGCGGCTTAGGGTTAAGTGGCACTGAAGCTTTCTTT
>medium-sized|TRBJ2-7|.|TRBV28
CASSLPFYEQYF
TGTGCCAGCAGTTTACCTTTCTACGAGCAGTACTTC
>.|TRBJ1-6|TRBD1|TRBV10-3
CAISDPLTGGNSPLHF
TGTGCCATCAGTGATCCCCTTACAGGGGGGAATTCACCCCTCCACTTT
>many|TRBJ2-3|.|TRBV6-4
CASSDSQDPTDTQYF
TGTGCCAGCAGCGACTCACAGGACCCCACAGATACGCAGTATTTT
>many|TRBJ2-3|TRBD2|TRBV6-4
CASSESASGSPDTQYF
TGTGCCAGCAGTGAATCGGCTAGCGGGAGCCCAGATACGCAGTATTTT
>many|TRBJ2-1|.|TRBV28
CASSRTGRELNEQFF
TGTGCCAGCAGTCGGACAGGGAGGGAGCTGAATGAGCAGTTCTTC
>many|TRBJ2-1|.|TRBV5-1
CASSLARVGSNEQFF
TGCGCCAGCAGCTTGGCCCGAGTAGGGTCCAATGAGCAGTTCTTC
>many|TRBJ2-7|.|TRBV7-2
CASSFNSYEQYF
TGTGCCAGCAGCTTTAACTCCTACGAGCAGTACTTC
>many|TRBJ2-7|TRBD2|TRBV28
CASSFRTSGSKKQYF
TGTGCCAGCAGTTTCCGGACTAGCGGGAGCAAAAAGCAGTACTTC
>many|TRBJ2-1|.|TRBV19
CASSTLGSETEQFF
TGTGCCAGTAGTACTCTCGGGAGCGAAACAGAGCAGTTCTTC
>many|TRBJ2-7|TRBD1|TRBV25-1
CASSEWTGGQREEHYEQYF
TGTGCCAGCAGTGAATGGACAGGGGGGCAACGGGAGGAGCACTACGAGCAGTACTTC
>many|TRBJ2-2|.|TRBV29-1
CSVDQGNTGELFF
TGCAGCGTTGATCAGGGGAACACCGGGGAGCTGTTTTTT
>few|TRBJ2-1|TRBD2|TRBV6-1
CDCHADSGSNERFF
TGTGACTGCCACGCCGACAGCGGGAGCAATGAGCGGTTCTTC
>.|TRBJ2-1|TRBD2|TRBV5-4
CASSLAGGLAGGNEQFF
TGTGCCAGCAGCTTGGCAGGGGGACTAGCGGGAGGCAATGAGCAGTTCTTC
>many|TRBJ1-1|.|TRBV10-3
CAISDRGGTEAFF
TGTGCCATCAGTGACAGGGGTGGTACTGAAGCTTTCTTT
>medium-sized|TRBJ1-6|.|TRBV28
CASSETGNSPLHF
TGTGCCAGCAGTGAGACGGGGAATTCACCCCTCCACTTT
>many|TRBJ2-7|TRBD2|TRBV20-1
CSARNLAGNEQYF
TGCAGTGCTAGAAATCTAGCGGGAAACGAGCAGTACTTC
>.|TRBJ1-4|.|TRBV27
CASSLRAEGEKLFF
TGTGCCAGCAGTTTACGGGCAGAGGGAGAAAAACTGTTTTTT
>many|TRBJ2-1|.|TRBV24-1
CATSGWEVGNEQFF
TGTGCCACCAGTGGTTGGGAGGTCGGCAATGAGCAGTTCTTC
>many|TRBJ2-7|TRBD2|TRBV4-2
CASSQGSGDYEQYF
TGTGCCAGCAGCCAAGGTAGCGGGGACTACGAGCAGTACTTC
>many|TRBJ2-2|TRBD2|TRBV20-1
CSARDLRTSGTSTGELFF
TGCAGTGCTAGAGATCTAAGGACTAGCGGGACCTCTACCGGGGAGCTGTTTTTT
>few|TRBJ2-3|.|TRBV24-1
CATSDPGIRDPDTQYF
TGTGCCACCAGTGATCCGGGGATACGAGACCCAGATACGCAGTATTTT
>many|TRBJ1-4|TRBD1|TRBV5-1
CASRHPGGSNEKLFF
TGCGCCAGCCGGCACCCAGGGGGCTCTAATGAAAAACTGTTTTTT
>many|TRBJ2-3|.|TRBV20-1
CSVEGGGTDTQYF
TGCAGCGTAGAGGGGGGTGGCACAGATACGCAGTATTTT
>medium-sized|TRBJ2-7|.|TRBV27
CASSWGTYYEQYF
TGTGCCAGCAGTTGGGGCACTTACTACGAGCAGTACTTC
>many|TRBJ2-7|.|TRBV20-1
CSARDGDRVSYEQYF
TGCAGTGCTAGAGACGGCGACAGAGTCTCCTACGAGCAGTACTTC
>many|TRBJ2-7|.|TRBV7-2
CASSLERYEQYF
TGTGCCAGCAGCTTAGAGCGGTACGAGCAGTACTTC
>many|TRBJ2-7|TRBD1|TRBV19
CASSPGQGDPAYEQYF
TGTGCCAGTAGTCCGGGACAGGGAGACCCCGCCTACGAGCAGTACTTC
>many|TRBJ2-1|TRBD2|TRBV12-3/TRBV12-4
CASSLAGGIAGEQFF
TGTGCCAGCAGTTTAGCGGGAGGGATTGCCGGCGAGCAGTTCTTC
>medium-sized|TRBJ1-2|TRBD1|TRBV27
CASSIYRGFYGYTF
TGTGCCAGCAGCATATACAGGGGGTTCTATGGCTACACCTTC
>many|TRBJ2-2|TRBD2|TRBV10-3
CAIGTSETNTGELFF
TGTGCCATCGGGACTAGCGAAACGAACACCGGGGAGCTGTTTTTT
>many|TRBJ1-5|.|TRBV11-2
CASSQGPNQPQHF
TGTGCCAGCAGTCAGGGGCCCAATCAGCCCCAGCATTTT
>few|TRBJ2-7|.|TRBV28
CSSRSVTTREQYF
TGTTCCAGCAGATCCGTGACAACTAGAGAGCAGTACTTC
>many|TRBJ2-1|.|TRBV20-1
CSASGTSSYNEQFF
TGCAGTGCTAGCGGGACCAGCTCCTACAATGAGCAGTTCTTC
>few|TRBJ1-5|.|TRBV6-4
CASSYGLRQPQHF
TGTGCCAGCAGTTACGGTCTACGTCAGCCCCAGCATTTT
>.|TRBJ2-1|TRBD2|TRBV9
CASSGTGTSGSLVSYNEQFF
TGTGCCAGCAGCGGCACCGGGACTAGCGGGAGTTTAGTATCCTACAATGAGCAGTTCTTC
>.|TRBJ2-7|TRBD1|TRBV18
CASSPPTGGQDYEQYF
TGTGCCAGCTCACCGCCTACCGGGGGACAGGACTACGAGCAGTACTTC
>many|TRBJ2-1|TRBD2|TRBV30
CAWSVRTSGSRNEQFF
TGTGCCTGGAGTGTACGGACTAGCGGCTCGCGGAATGAGCAGTTCTTC
>many|TRBJ2-1|TRBD1|TRBV27
CASSWGTGGRDEQFF
TGTGCCAGCAGTTGGGGGACAGGGGGAAGGGATGAGCAGTTCTTC
>medium-sized|TRBJ1-5|.|TRBV6-1
CASSDGENQPQHF
TGTGCCAGCAGTGACGGAGAGAATCAGCCCCAGCATTTT
>medium-sized|TRBJ2-2|.|TRBV6-1
CASSLTVDTGELFF
TGTGCCAGCAGCCTCACCGTGGACACCGGGGAGCTGTTTTTT